This T cell receptor (beta chain) was retrieved from a study of cytomegalovirus exposure and HLA in healthy donors. The assay was immunoSEQ multiplex PCR, and TCRdb's table has in-frame clones only and misses some. The data contain more than 300,000 clones, approximately 90% of them singletons. What was sequenced was PBMCs. The sequence was obtained from a woman aged 18-29 years in good health and CMV-seronegative.

The chain's CDR3 is CASSLVVEASAYEQYF. The CDR3, as DNA: TGTGCCAGCAGCTTAGTGGTCGAGGCTAGCGCTTACGAGCAGTACTTC. The chain carries TRBV7-2 and TRBJ2-7; D may be TRBD2 (6 bases). The germline V and J ends were trimmed by 1 base and 4 bases, with 17 bases remaining between them. CDR3 length equals 16 residues. From germline, CDR1 is SGHTA and CDR2 FQGNSA. Together with reference TRBV7-2 and TRBJ2-7, the CDR3 gives the full variable domain: GAGVSQSPSNKVTEKGKDVELRCDPISGHTALYWYRQSLGQGLEFLIYFQGNSAPDKSGLPSDRFSAERTGGSVSTLTIQRTQQEDSAVYLCASSLVVEASAYEQYFGPGTRLTVT.